This T cell receptor beta chain was captured in a study of blood T cell repertoires in COVID-19. Residents of over 20 US areas, aged roughly 18 to 90 years, made up the participants. Sequencing was performed with immunoSEQ multiplex PCR; in TCRdb, only in-frame clones are kept and a portion is missing. The profile shows about 290,000 clones, around 90% of them singletons. The germline gives CDR1 KGHDR, CDR2 SFDVKD. Trimming removed 3 bases at V and 4 bases at J, with 5 bases between. CDR3 length: 12 residues. This clone was found once. Input material: PBMCs or T cells enriched from blood (not recorded which). This receptor was taken from a woman aged 40 to 55 who had recovered from COVID-19. The V call is TRBV24-1, the J call TRBJ2-5, with D unclear. This CDR3 reads CATSDTGETQYF. DNA of the CDR3: TGTGCCACCAGTGATACGGGAGAGACCCAGTACTTC.